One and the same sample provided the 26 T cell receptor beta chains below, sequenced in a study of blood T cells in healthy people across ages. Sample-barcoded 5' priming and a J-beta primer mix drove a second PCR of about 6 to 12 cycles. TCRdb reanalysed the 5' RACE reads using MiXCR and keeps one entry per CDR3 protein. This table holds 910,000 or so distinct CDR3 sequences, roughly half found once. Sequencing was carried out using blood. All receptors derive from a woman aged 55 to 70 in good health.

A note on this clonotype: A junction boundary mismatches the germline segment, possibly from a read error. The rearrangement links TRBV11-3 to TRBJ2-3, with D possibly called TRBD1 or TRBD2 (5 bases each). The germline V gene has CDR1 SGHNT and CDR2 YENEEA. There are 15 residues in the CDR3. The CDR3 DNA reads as TGTGCCAGCAGCTCGGGACGGGGAAGGGACGATACGCGGTATTTT. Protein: CASSSGRGRDDTRYF.

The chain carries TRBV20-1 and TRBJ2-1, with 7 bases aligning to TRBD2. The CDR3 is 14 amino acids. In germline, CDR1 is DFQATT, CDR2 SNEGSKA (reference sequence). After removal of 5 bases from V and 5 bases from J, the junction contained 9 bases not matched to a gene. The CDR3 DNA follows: TGCAGTGCTTGGGGGGGGACTTCTAACAATGAGCAGTTCTTC. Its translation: CSAWGGTSNNEQFF.

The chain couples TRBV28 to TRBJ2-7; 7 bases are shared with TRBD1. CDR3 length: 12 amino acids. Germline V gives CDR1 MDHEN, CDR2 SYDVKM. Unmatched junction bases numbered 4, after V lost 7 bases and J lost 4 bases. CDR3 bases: TGTGCCAGCACTGACAGGGCTTACGAGCAGTACTTC. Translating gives CASTDRAYEQYF.

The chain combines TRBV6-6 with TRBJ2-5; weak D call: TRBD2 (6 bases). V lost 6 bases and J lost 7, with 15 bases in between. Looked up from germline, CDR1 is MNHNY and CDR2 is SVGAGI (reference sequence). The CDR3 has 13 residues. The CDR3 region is CASRDGGSGTQYF. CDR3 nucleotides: TGTGCCAGCAGGGACGGGGGTTCGGGGACCCAGTACTTC.

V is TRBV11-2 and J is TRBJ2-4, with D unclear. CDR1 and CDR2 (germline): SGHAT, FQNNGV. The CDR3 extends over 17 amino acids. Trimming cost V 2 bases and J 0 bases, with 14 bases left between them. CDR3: CASSLTSRGQAKNIQYF. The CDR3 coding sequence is TGTGCCAGCAGCTTAACGAGTCGCGGCCAAGCCAAAAACATTCAGTACTTC.

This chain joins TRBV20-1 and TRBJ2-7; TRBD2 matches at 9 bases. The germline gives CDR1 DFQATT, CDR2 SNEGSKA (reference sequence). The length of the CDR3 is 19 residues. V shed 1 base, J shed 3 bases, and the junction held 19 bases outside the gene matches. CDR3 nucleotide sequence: TGCAGTGCTAGAGGGCCCACGGGGCTAGCGGGATCCGAACTCTACGAGCAGTACTTC. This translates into CSARGPTGLAGSELYEQYF.

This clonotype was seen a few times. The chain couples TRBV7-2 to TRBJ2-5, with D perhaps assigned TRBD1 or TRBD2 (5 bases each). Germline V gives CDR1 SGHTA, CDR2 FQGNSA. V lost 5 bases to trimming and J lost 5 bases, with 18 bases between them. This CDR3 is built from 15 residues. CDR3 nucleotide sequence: TGTGCCAGCAGCAGACAAAACGGGGCAGACGAGACCCAGTACTTC. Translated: CASSRQNGADETQYF.

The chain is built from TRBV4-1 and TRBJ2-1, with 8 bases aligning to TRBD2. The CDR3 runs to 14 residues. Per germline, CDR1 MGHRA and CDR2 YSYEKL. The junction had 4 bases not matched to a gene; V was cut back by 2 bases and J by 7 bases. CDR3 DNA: TGCGCCAGCAGCCAAAGCGGGGGTAAGAATGAGCAGTTCTTC. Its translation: CASSQSGGKNEQFF.

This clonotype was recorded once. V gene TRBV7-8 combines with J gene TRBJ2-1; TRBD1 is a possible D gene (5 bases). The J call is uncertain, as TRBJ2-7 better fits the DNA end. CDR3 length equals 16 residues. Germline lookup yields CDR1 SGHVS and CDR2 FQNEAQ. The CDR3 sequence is CASSSPQGSSYNEQYF. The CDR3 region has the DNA TGTGCCAGCAGCTCCCCCCAGGGAAGCTCCTACAATGAGCAGTACTTC.

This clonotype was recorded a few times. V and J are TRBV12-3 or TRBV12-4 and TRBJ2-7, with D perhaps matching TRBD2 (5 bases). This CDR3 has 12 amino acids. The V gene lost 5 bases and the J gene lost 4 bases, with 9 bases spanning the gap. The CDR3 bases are TGTGCCAGCAGTCAGCGGAGGTACGAGCAGTACTTC. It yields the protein CASSQRRYEQYF.

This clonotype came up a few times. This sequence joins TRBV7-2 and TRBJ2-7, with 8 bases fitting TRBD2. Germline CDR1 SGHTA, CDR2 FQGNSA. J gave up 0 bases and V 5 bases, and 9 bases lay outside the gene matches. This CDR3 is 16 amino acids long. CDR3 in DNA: TGTGCCAGCAGCCCAATAGCGGGACTAACCTCCTACGAGCAGTACTTC. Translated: CASSPIAGLTSYEQYF.

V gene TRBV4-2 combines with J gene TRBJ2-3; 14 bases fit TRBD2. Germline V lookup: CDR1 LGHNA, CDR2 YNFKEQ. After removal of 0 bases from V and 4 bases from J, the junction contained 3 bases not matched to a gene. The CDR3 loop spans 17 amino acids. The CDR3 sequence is CASSQEGTSGSPDTQYF. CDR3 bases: TGTGCCAGCAGCCAAGAGGGGACTAGCGGGAGCCCAGATACGCAGTATTTT.

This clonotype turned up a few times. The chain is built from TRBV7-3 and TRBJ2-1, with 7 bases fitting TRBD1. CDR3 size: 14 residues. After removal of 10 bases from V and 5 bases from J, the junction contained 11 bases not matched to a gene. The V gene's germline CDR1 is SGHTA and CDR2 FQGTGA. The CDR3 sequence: CAIRGTAPNNEQFF. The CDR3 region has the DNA TGTGCCATTAGGGGGACAGCGCCCAACAATGAGCAGTTCTTC.

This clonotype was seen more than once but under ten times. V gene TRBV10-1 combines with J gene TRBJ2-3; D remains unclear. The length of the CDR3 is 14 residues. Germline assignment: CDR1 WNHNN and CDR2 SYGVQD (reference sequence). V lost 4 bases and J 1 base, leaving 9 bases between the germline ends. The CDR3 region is CASSGGIGTDTQYF. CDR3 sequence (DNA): TGCGCCAGCAGTGGGGGAATTGGCACAGATACGCAGTATTTT.

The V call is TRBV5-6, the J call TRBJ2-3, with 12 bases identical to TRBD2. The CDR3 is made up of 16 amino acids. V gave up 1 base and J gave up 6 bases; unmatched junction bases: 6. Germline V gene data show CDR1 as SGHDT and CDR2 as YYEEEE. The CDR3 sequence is CASSLWTSGKGDTQYF. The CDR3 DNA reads TGTGCCAGCAGCTTGTGGACTAGCGGGAAGGGGGATACGCAGTATTTT.

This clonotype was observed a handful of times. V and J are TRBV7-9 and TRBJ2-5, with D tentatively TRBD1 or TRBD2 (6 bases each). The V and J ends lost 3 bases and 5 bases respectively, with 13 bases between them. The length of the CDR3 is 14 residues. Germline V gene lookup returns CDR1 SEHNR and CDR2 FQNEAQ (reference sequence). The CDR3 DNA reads TGTGCCAGCAGCTTGGAAACAGGGAGGGAGACCCAGTACTTC. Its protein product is CASSLETGRETQYF.

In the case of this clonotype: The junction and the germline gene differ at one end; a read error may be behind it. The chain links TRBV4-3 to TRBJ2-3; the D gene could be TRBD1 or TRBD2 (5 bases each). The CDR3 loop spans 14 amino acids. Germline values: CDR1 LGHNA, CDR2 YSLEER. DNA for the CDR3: TGCGCCTGCAGCCAAGGGACCATCACAGATACGCAGTATTTT. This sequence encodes CACSQGTITDTQYF.

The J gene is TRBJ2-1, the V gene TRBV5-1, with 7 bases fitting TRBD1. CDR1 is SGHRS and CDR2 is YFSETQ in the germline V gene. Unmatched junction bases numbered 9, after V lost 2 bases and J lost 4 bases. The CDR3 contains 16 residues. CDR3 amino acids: CASSLTGANLYNEQFF. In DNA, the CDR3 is TGCGCCAGCAGCTTAACAGGGGCCAACCTATACAATGAGCAGTTCTTC.

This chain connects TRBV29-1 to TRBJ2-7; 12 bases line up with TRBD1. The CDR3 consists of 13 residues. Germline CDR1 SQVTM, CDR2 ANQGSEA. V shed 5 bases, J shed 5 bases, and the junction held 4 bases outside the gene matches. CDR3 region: CSVLGQGAHEQYF. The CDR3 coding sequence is TGCAGCGTTCTGGGACAGGGGGCACACGAGCAGTACTTC.

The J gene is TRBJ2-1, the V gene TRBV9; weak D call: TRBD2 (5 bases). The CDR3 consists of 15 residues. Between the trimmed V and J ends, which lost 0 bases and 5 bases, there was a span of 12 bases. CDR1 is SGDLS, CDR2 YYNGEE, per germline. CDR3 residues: CASSVVTTSNNEQFF. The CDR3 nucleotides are TGTGCCAGCAGCGTAGTCACTACTAGTAACAATGAGCAGTTCTTC.

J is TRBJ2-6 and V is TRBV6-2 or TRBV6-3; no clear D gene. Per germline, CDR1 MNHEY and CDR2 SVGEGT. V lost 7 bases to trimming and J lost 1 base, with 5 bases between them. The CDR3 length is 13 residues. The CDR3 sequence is CASIRSGANVLTF. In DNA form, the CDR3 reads TGTGCCAGCATCCGTTCTGGGGCCAACGTCCTGACTTTC.

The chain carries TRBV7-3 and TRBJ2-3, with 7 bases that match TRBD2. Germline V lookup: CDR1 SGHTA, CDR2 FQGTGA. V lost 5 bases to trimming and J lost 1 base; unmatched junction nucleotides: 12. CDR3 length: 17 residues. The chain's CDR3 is CASSDKALAGGTDTQYF. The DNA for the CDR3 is TGTGCCAGCAGCGACAAAGCGTTGGCGGGGGGCACAGATACGCAGTATTTT.

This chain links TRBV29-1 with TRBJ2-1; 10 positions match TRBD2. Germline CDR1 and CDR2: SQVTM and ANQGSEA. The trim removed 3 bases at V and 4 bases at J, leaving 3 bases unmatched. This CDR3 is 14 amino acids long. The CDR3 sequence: CSVELAGAYNEQFF. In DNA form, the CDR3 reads TGCAGCGTTGAGCTAGCGGGGGCATACAATGAGCAGTTCTTC.

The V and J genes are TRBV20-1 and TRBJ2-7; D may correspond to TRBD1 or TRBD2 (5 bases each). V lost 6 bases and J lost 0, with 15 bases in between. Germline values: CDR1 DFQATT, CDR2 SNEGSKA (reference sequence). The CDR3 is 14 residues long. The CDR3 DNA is TGCAGTGCCCAGATGGGGGTGGGCTCCTACGAGCAGTACTTC. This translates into CSAQMGVGSYEQYF.

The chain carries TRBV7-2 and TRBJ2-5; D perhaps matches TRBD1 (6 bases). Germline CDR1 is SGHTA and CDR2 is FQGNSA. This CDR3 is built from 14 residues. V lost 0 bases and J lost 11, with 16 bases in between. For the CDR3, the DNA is TGTGCCAGCAGCTTAGCGCTGACAGGCAATGAGCAGTACTTC. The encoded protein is CASSLALTGNEQYF.

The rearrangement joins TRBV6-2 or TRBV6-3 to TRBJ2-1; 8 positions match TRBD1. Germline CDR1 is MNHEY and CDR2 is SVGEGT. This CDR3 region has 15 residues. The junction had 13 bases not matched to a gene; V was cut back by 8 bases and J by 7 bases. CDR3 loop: CASQGADLWGNEQFF. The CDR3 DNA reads TGTGCCAGCCAGGGGGCGGATTTATGGGGGAATGAGCAGTTCTTC.